These T cell receptor beta chains were read from a single sample in a study of shared clonotypes between healthy human individuals. Sequencing used immunoSEQ multiplex PCR; TCRdb keeps in-frame clones, though not all of them. This sample has around 510,000 clones, with 90% to 97% found just once. The material sequenced was naive CD4+ T cells sorted from blood. Source of these receptors: a woman aged 30 to 39 in good health. The CDR3 runs from the conserved cysteine through the conserved F or W. A D gene is named only where the DNA matches it firmly. A row's size may be missing; if present it is once, few, many or a size class.

clone_size d_call j_call v_call cdr3_aa cdr3_nt
- - TRBJ1-6 TRBV27 CASSYTGTTNSPLHF TGTGCCAGCAGTTATACCGGGACAACGAATTCACCCCTCCACTTT
- - TRBJ2-2 TRBV6-6 CASSGSPSGELFF TGTGCCAGCAGCGGGAGTCCGTCCGGGGAGCTGTTTTTT
- - TRBJ1-4 TRBV18 CASSPLSGGTTNEKLFF TGTGCCAGCTCCCCACTATCCGGGGGGACAACTAATGAAAAACTGTTTTTT
- - TRBJ2-7 TRBV2 CASSDRPAGGEQYF TGTGCCAGCAGTGACCGGCCAGCTGGGGGCGAGCAGTACTTC
- - TRBJ2-1 TRBV4-2 CASSQASGTDNEQFF TGTGCCAGCAGCCAAGCCTCGGGGACTGACAATGAGCAGTTCTTC
- - TRBJ1-4 TRBV6-1 CASSERQVNEKLFF TGTGCCAGCAGTGAACGGCAGGTTAATGAAAAACTGTTTTTT
- - TRBJ1-1 TRBV7-6 CASSLGNSIAEAFF TGTGCCAGCAGCTTAGGCAATTCTATTGCTGAAGCTTTCTTT
- - TRBJ2-5 TRBV2 CASSVGLGPRVTQYF TGTGCCAGCAGTGTGGGACTGGGCCCGAGGGTGACCCAGTACTTC
- TRBD1 TRBJ1-5 TRBV6-5 CASSTTQGDQPQHF TGTGCCAGCAGTACCACACAGGGGGATCAGCCCCAGCATTTT
- - TRBJ1-1 TRBV6-5 CASSPTLNREAFF TGTGCCAGCAGTCCCACTCTTAACCGGGAAGCTTTCTTT
- - TRBJ2-5 TRBV5-4 CASSPEAEETQYF TGTGCCAGTAGCCCGGAGGCGGAAGAGACCCAGTACTTC
- - TRBJ2-7 TRBV18 CASSPSGPIGSYEQYF TGTGCCAGCTCACCATCGGGCCCGATTGGGTCCTACGAGCAGTACTTC
- - TRBJ1-3 TRBV5-1 CASSMDITSGNTIYF TGCGCCAGCAGTATGGACATTACATCTGGAAACACCATATATTTT
- - TRBJ1-4 TRBV7-6 CASSLEGMGEKLFF TGTGCCAGCAGCTTAGAAGGGATGGGAGAAAAACTGTTTTTT
- - TRBJ2-2 TRBV5-1 CASSFGNTGELFF TGCGCCAGCAGCTTCGGGAACACCGGGGAGCTGTTTTTT
- TRBD2 TRBJ2-7 TRBV2 CASSEGGGSGWYEQYF TGTGCCAGCAGTGAAGGGGGCGGTAGCGGGTGGTACGAGCAGTACTTC
- - TRBJ2-2 TRBV4-1 CASTEKGLGYTGELFF TGCGCCAGCACCGAGAAGGGGCTGGGTTACACCGGGGAGCTGTTTTTT
- - TRBJ2-2 TRBV25-1 CASSPTSPNTGELFF TGTGCCAGCAGTCCTACTAGCCCTAACACCGGGGAGCTGTTTTTT
- - TRBJ2-5 TRBV18 CASSPRTGEETQYF TGTGCCAGCTCACCCCGGACTGGGGAAGAGACCCAGTACTTC
- TRBD2 TRBJ2-7 TRBV28 CATLASGTSGSYEQYF TGTGCCACCCTGGCCTCCGGGACTAGCGGCTCCTACGAGCAGTACTTC
once TRBD1 TRBJ2-7 TRBV7-9 CASSFRTGVSINEQYF TGTGCCAGCAGCTTCCGGACAGGGGTGTCGATTAACGAGCAGTACTTC
- - TRBJ2-7 TRBV11-3 CASSFQTGSEQYF TGTGCCAGCAGCTTCCAAACAGGGAGCGAGCAGTACTTC
- TRBD1 TRBJ1-4 TRBV5-6 CASSPRQGGNEKLFF TGTGCCAGCAGCCCCAGACAGGGAGGAAATGAAAAACTGTTTTTT
once - TRBJ2-1 TRBV2 CASSEALDEEYEQFF TGTGCCAGCAGTGAAGCGCTCGACGAAGAGTATGAGCAGTTCTTC
- TRBD2 TRBJ2-2 TRBV19 CASSMSLVAGSSGELFF TGTGCCAGTAGTATGAGTTTGGTAGCGGGTTCTTCCGGGGAGCTGTTTTTT
- TRBD2 TRBJ2-5 TRBV18 CASSPTSGSGETQYF TGTGCCAGCTCACCGACTAGCGGGAGTGGAGAGACCCAGTACTTC
- - TRBJ2-1 TRBV5-1 CASSLEGRVDNEQFF TGCGCCAGCAGCTTGGAGGGGAGAGTCGACAATGAGCAGTTCTTC
- TRBD1 TRBJ1-2 TRBV27 CASSLTGANYGYTF TGTGCCAGCAGTCTGACAGGGGCTAACTATGGCTACACCTTC
- - TRBJ2-7 TRBV9 CASSVRDTPYEQYF TGTGCCAGCAGCGTGAGGGACACCCCCTACGAGCAGTACTTC
- TRBD1 TRBJ2-7 TRBV18 CASSPTGTGLYEQYF TGTGCCAGCTCGCCTACCGGGACAGGGCTCTACGAGCAGTACTTC
- - TRBJ1-2 TRBV6-4 CASSDSNRLTHGYTF TGTGCCAGCAGTGACTCGAACAGGTTGACGCATGGCTACACCTTC